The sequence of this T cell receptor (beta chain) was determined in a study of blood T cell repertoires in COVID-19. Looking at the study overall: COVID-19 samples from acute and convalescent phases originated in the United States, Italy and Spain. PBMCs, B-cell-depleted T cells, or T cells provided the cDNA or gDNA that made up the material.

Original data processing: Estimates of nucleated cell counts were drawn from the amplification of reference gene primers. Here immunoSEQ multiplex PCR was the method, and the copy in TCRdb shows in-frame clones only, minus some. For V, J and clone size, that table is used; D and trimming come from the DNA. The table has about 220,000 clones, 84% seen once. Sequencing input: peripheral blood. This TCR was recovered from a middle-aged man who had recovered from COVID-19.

The CDR3 DNA reads as TGTGCCAGTAGTAGCGGGGGCCCGGGTCAGCCCCAGCATTTT. Residues: CASSSGGPGQPQHF. V is TRBV19 and J is TRBJ1-5; tentatively, D is TRBD1 (6 bases). V lost 4 bases to trimming and J lost 6 bases, with 13 bases between them. Germline V gives CDR1 LNHDA, CDR2 SQIVND (reference sequence). The CDR3 has 14 amino acids.